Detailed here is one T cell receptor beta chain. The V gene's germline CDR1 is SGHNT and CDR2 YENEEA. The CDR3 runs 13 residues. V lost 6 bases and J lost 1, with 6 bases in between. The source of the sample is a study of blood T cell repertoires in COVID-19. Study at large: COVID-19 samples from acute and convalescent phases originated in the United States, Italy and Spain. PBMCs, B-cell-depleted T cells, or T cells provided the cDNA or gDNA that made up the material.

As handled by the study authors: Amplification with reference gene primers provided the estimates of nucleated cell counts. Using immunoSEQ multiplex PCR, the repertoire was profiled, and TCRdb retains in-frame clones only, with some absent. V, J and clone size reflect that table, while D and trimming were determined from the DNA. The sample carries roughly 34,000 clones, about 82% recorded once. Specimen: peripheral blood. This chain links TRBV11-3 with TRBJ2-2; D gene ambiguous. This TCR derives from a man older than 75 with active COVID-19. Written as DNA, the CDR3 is TGTGCCAGCAGTCGACAGAACACCGGGGAGCTGTTTTTT. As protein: CASSRQNTGELFF.